The clone carrying this T cell receptor beta chain has at least ten counts. TCRdb re-called the 5' RACE reads with MiXCR, one entry per CDR3 protein. This sample has around 100,000 distinct CDR3 sequences, with 5.5% to 7% found just once. The data stem from a study of identical twins. The receptor was derived from a woman between 50 and 59 years old in good health. Input material: memory T cells sorted from blood.

As DNA, the CDR3 is TGTGCCAGCAGTGACGGAGGGACAGGGAGCGATGAGCAGTTCTTC. Residues: CASSDGGTGSDEQFF. V gene TRBV6-4 combines with J gene TRBJ2-1; 9 bases line up with TRBD1. Looked up from germline, CDR1 is MRHNA and CDR2 is SNTAGT. The CDR3 spans 15 residues. Trimming cost V 2 bases and J 8 bases; bases outside gene matches: 7.